These T cell receptor beta chains were read from a single sample in a study of blood T cell repertoires in COVID-19. This table comes from immunoSEQ multiplex PCR, and its TCRdb copy is limited to in-frame clones, with some not included. This table has a few hundred thousand clones, about four fifths appearing once. Sequenced material: PBMCs or T cells enriched from blood (not recorded which). The source of these receptors is a woman in her forties with acute COVID-19. The conserved cysteine and the conserved F or W are not part of the CDR3 here. The D gene is left open where the match is weak. Rows may omit the clone size; those that give it use once, few, many or a size class.

v_gene	d_gene	j_gene	len	abundance	CDR3aa
TRBV28	NA	TRBJ1-5	21	NA	ASSSLQQAREVSRAFSNQPQH
TRBV19	NA	TRBJ1-5	14	few	ARLGEGPPECQPQH
TRBV6-5	TRBD1	TRBJ1-2	10	NA	ASSPTGVGYT
TRBV15	NA	TRBJ2-7	14	NA	ATSQPKQTVFYEQY
TRBV2	NA	TRBJ1-5	12	NA	ASSESSNNQPQH
TRBV3-1/TRBV3-2	TRBD1	TRBJ1-2	11	NA	ASSPQRGTAYT
TRBV6-2/TRBV6-3	NA	TRBJ2-1	12	NA	ASSYKVGADEQF
TRBV4-1	NA	TRBJ2-5	13	NA	ASSQFFGGYETQY
TRBV5-1	NA	TRBJ1-3	14	NA	ASSLQGSGAGNTIY
TRBV14	TRBD1	TRBJ2-1	13	NA	ASSHWDRDYNEQF
TRBV5-1	NA	TRBJ2-7	11	NA	ASSLAGSYEQY
TRBV7-2	TRBD2	TRBJ2-5	16	NA	ASSFPLRTSGGAETQY
TRBV7-9	TRBD1	TRBJ2-1	13	NA	ASSSDRGIVIEQF
TRBV4-2	TRBD2	TRBJ2-5	16	once	ASSHLSSSGGAGETQY
TRBV18	NA	TRBJ1-1	11	NA	ASSPRQNTEAF
TRBV7-2	TRBD2	TRBJ2-5	16	NA	ASSLVGSGGGSQETQY
TRBV7-9	NA	TRBJ1-6	17	NA	ASSLVSLATGQYNSPLH
TRBV7-8	NA	TRBJ2-7	17	NA	ASSPPGRGRTSSAYEQY
TRBV28	NA	TRBJ1-1	12	NA	ASSLRPGGTEAF
TRBV28	TRBD1	TRBJ1-2	14	NA	ASSLAATGLNYGYT
TRBV2	TRBD1	TRBJ1-1	12	NA	ASSGQGEFTEAF
TRBV9	TRBD2	TRBJ2-1	15	NA	ASSGDKLAGVENEQF
TRBV7-2	NA	TRBJ1-4	12	NA	ASSLGPSNEKLF
TRBV7-3	TRBD2	TRBJ2-3	13	NA	ASSLIAGAWDTQY
TRBV4-3	NA	TRBJ1-2	12	once	ASSSIGEGYGYT
TRBV5-1	NA	TRBJ2-2	13	NA	ASSPGLLNTGELF
TRBV27	TRBD2	TRBJ2-2	13	NA	ASRIGGSGTGELF
TRBV3-1/TRBV3-2	NA	TRBJ1-1	13	NA	ASSRISAMNTEAF
TRBV3-1/TRBV3-2	TRBD2	TRBJ2-4	16	NA	ASSRGLVAAIAKNIQY
TRBV30	TRBD1	TRBJ2-2	15	NA	ASTTRGGQGFTGELF
TRBV19	TRBD1	TRBJ2-5	14	NA	ASSSRDRGVQETQY
TRBV5-8	NA	TRBJ2-3	14	NA	ASSFIGQGSTDTQY
TRBV27	NA	TRBJ1-3	14	once	ASSKLTGLTGNTIY